This T cell receptor (beta chain) appears in the sequencing data of a study of response to subunit inactivated influenza vaccine. TCRdb reprocessed the RT-PCR reads with MiXCR, giving one entry per CDR3 protein. The sample lists approximately 530,000 distinct CDR3 sequences; under 9% were seen once. A remark on this clonotype: Its target is unknown.

The CDR3 consists of 14 residues. The V gene's germline CDR1 is KGHSH and CDR2 LQKENI. Deletions cut 6 bases from V and 5 bases from J, with 16 bases between. Study-wide results and caveats: A suggestion made by the authors is that each seasonal influenza vaccination recruits few new T cells.

The source is a man between 45 and 75 years old who received an inactivated influenza vaccine. The starting material was PBMCs from blood, obtained less than 30 months after vaccination. The chain joins TRBV18 to TRBJ2-5; perhaps TRBD1 as D (6 bases). Here the CDR3 reads CASSAGLGGETQYF. In DNA form, the CDR3 reads TGTGCCAGCTCGGCTGGACTTGGGGGCGAGACCCAGTACTTC.